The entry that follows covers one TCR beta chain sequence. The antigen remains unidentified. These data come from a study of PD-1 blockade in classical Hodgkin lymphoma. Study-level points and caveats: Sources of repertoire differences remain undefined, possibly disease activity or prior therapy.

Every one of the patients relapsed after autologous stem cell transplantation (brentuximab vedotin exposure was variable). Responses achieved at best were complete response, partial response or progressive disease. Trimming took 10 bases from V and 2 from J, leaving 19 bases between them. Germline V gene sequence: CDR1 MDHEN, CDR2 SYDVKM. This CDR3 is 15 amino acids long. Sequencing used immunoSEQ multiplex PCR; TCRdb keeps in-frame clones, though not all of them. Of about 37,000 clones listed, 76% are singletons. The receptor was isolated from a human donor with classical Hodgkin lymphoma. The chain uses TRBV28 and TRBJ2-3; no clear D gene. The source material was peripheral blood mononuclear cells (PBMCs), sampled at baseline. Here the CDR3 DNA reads TGTGCCACCAACGCTCCTGAGAGATACACAGATACGCAGTATTTT. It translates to CATNAPERYTDTQYF.